This TCR beta chain was observed in a study of T cell responses to AZD1222 COVID-19 vaccine. Profiled with immunoSEQ multiplex PCR; TCRdb holds only in-frame clones, not every one. The sample table includes over 130,000 clones. The CDR3 loop spans 13 amino acids. Unmatched junction bases numbered 11, after V lost 11 bases and J lost 5 bases. Per germline, CDR1 MNHEY and CDR2 SVGAGI. V gene TRBV6-5 combines with J gene TRBJ2-7; 8 bases match TRBD2. Sequencing was performed on peripheral blood. The clonotype was recovered from an adult in good health. The CDR3 coding sequence is TGTGCCGGTGGGGCTAGCGGGCTCCACGAGCAGTACTTC. Encoded protein: CAGGASGLHEQYF.